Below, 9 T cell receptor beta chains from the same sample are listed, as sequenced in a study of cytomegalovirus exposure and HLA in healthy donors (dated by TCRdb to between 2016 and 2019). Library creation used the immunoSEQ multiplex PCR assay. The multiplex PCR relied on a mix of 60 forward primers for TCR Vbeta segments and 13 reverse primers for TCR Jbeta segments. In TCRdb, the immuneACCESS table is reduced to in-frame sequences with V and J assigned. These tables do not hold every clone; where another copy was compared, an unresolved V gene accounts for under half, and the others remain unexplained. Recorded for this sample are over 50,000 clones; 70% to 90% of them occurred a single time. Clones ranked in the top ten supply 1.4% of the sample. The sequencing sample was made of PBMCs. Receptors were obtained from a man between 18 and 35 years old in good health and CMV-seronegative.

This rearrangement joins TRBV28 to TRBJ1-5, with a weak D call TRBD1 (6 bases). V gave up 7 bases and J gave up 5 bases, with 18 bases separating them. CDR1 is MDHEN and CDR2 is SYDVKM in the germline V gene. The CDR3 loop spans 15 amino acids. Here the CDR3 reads CASTNTDRPDQPQHF. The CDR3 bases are TGTGCCAGCACGAATACTGACAGGCCCGATCAGCCCCAGCATTTT.

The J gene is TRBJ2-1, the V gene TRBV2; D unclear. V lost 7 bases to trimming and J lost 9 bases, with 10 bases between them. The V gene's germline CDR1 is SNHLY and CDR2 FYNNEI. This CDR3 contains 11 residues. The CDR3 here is CASTIRGEQFF. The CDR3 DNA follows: TGTGCCAGCACAATTCGCGGTGAGCAGTTCTTC.

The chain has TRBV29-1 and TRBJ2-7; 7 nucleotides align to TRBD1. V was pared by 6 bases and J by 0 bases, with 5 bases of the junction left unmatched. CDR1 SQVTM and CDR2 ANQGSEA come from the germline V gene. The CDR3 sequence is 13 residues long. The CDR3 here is CSVRDRDSYEQYF. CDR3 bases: TGCAGCGTCCGGGACAGAGACTCCTACGAGCAGTACTTC.

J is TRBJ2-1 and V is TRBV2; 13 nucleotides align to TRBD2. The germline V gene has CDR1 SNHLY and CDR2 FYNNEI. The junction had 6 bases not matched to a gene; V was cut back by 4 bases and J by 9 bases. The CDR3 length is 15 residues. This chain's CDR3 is CASSGGLAGMGEQFF. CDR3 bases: TGTGCCAGCAGTGGGGGACTAGCGGGGATGGGTGAGCAGTTCTTC. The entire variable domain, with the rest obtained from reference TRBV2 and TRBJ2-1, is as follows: EPEVTQTPSHQVTQMGQEVILRCVPISNHLYFYWYRQILGQKVEFLVSFYNNEISEKSEIFDDQFSVERPDGSNFTLKIRSTKLEDSAMYFCASSGGLAGMGEQFFGPGTRLTVL.

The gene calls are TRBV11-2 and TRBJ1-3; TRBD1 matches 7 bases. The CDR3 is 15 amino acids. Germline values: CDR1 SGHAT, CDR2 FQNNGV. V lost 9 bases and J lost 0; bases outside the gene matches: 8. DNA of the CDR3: TGTGCCAGTGAGGACAGGCCAGGCTCTGGAAACACCATATATTTT. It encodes CASEDRPGSGNTIYF.

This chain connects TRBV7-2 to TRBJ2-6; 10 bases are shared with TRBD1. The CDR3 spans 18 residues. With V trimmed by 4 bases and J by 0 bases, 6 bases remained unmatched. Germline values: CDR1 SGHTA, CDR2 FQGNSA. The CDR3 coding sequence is TGTGCCAGCAGCTCACGGACAGGGGGGCACTCTGGGGCCAACGTCCTGACTTTC. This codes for CASSSRTGGHSGANVLTF. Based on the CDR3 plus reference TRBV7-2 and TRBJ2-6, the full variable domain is GAGVSQSPSNKVTEKGKDVELRCDPISGHTALYWYRQSLGQGLEFLIYFQGNSAPDKSGLPSDRFSAERTGGSVSTLTIQRTQQEDSAVYLCASSSRTGGHSGANVLTFGAGSRLTVL.

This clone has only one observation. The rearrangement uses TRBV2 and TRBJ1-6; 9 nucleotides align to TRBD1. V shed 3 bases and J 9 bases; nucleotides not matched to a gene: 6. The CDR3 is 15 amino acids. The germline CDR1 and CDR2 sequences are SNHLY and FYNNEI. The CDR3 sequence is CASSEETGGSSPLHF. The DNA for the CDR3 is TGTGCCAGCAGTGAGGAGACAGGGGGTAGTTCACCCCTCCACTTT.

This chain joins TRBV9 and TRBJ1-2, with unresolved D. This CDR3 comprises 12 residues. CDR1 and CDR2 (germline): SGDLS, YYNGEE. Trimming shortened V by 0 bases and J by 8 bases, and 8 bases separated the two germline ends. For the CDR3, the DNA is TGTGCCAGCAGCGTAGGGGCTCGAGGCTACACCTTC. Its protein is CASSVGARGYTF.

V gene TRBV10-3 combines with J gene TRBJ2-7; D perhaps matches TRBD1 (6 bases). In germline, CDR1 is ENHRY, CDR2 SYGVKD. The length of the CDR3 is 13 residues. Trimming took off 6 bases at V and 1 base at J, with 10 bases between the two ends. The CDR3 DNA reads TGTGCCATCAGCCGGGACACATCCTACGAGCAGTACTTC. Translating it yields CAISRDTSYEQYF.